The rows below give T cell receptor beta chains drawn from one sample of a study of blood T cell repertoires in COVID-19. Some clones are missing from TCRdb's copy, which holds only in-frame ones; the method was immunoSEQ multiplex PCR. This table has under 200,000 clones, 70% to 90% appearing once. The sequenced sample consisted of peripheral blood. The source is a woman aged 45-65 years with COVID-19, enrolled during active disease. The CDR3 runs from the conserved cysteine through the conserved F or W. The order of the fields is V gene, D gene, J gene, clone size, CDR3 DNA, CDR3 protein. D genes are given only for firm matches. Size tells how often a clone was seen (once, few, many) or the class of an expanded clone, and some rows leave it out.

v_gene: TRBV5-1; d_gene: TRBD1; j_gene: TRBJ2-3; abundance: once; CDR3nt: TGCGCCAGCAGCTATGACAGGGGGCCCGTTGGCACAGATACGCAGTATTTT; CDR3aa: CASSYDRGPVGTDTQYF
v_gene: TRBV3-1/TRBV3-2; d_gene: -; j_gene: TRBJ1-6; abundance: few; CDR3nt: TGTGCCAGCAGCCAAGATGAGTCACCCCTCCACTTT; CDR3aa: CASSQDESPLHF
v_gene: TRBV7-9; d_gene: TRBD2; j_gene: TRBJ2-7; abundance: -; CDR3nt: TGTGCCAGCAGCTTTGAGGGAGGGCATGAGCAGTACTTC; CDR3aa: CASSFEGGHEQYF
v_gene: TRBV7-8; d_gene: -; j_gene: TRBJ1-6; abundance: -; CDR3nt: TGTGCCAGCAGCTTAGTAGAGGGTTATTCACCCCTCCACTTT; CDR3aa: CASSLVEGYSPLHF
v_gene: TRBV30; d_gene: TRBD1; j_gene: TRBJ1-1; abundance: -; CDR3nt: TGTGCCTTGGACAGGGGGCGGACTGAAGCTTTCTTT; CDR3aa: CALDRGRTEAFF
v_gene: TRBV11-2; d_gene: TRBD1; j_gene: TRBJ1-1; abundance: -; CDR3nt: TGTGCCAGCAGCTCGTCGCGGGACAGGGTTGAAGCTTTCTTT; CDR3aa: CASSSSRDRVEAFF
v_gene: TRBV2; d_gene: -; j_gene: TRBJ1-2; abundance: few; CDR3nt: TGTGCCAGCATGGCGGGGTACGGCTACACCTTC; CDR3aa: CASMAGYGYTF
v_gene: TRBV18; d_gene: -; j_gene: TRBJ1-4; abundance: once; CDR3nt: TGTGCCAGCTCACCACCGGGAGAAGTTGATGAAAAACTGTTTTTT; CDR3aa: CASSPPGEVDEKLFF
v_gene: TRBV3-1/TRBV3-2; d_gene: TRBD2; j_gene: TRBJ2-2; abundance: -; CDR3nt: TGTGCCAGCAGCCCCCTCGCCAGCGGGGGGGGGACCGGGGAGCTGTTTTTT; CDR3aa: CASSPLASGGGTGELFF
v_gene: TRBV30; d_gene: -; j_gene: TRBJ1-2; abundance: -; CDR3nt: TGTGCCTGGAGAACGCCACCTAGTGTCGGTCCTGGCTACACCTTC; CDR3aa: CAWRTPPSVGPGYTF
v_gene: TRBV10-3; d_gene: -; j_gene: TRBJ1-3; abundance: -; CDR3nt: TGTGCCATCAGCACAGGGACAACTGGAAACACCATATATTTT; CDR3aa: CAISTGTTGNTIYF
v_gene: TRBV6-2/TRBV6-3; d_gene: TRBD2; j_gene: TRBJ2-5; abundance: -; CDR3nt: TGTGCCAGCAGCTCCAGGGCGGCTAGCGGGCCAACACGGGTGGAGACCCAGTACTTC; CDR3aa: CASSSRAASGPTRVETQYF
v_gene: TRBV10-2; d_gene: TRBD1; j_gene: TRBJ2-1; abundance: -; CDR3nt: TGCGCCAGCAGTCCCGGGACAGGGACCTACAATGAGCAGTTCTTC; CDR3aa: CASSPGTGTYNEQFF
v_gene: TRBV19; d_gene: -; j_gene: TRBJ1-4; abundance: -; CDR3nt: TGTGCCAGTACTTTAGGACTCGCAACTAATGAAAAACTGTTTTTT; CDR3aa: CASTLGLATNEKLFF
v_gene: TRBV19; d_gene: -; j_gene: TRBJ1-1; abundance: -; CDR3nt: TGTGCCAGTGGACTATTCAAGAACACTGAAGCTTTCTTT; CDR3aa: CASGLFKNTEAFF
v_gene: TRBV9; d_gene: TRBD2; j_gene: TRBJ2-3; abundance: -; CDR3nt: TGTGCCAGCAGCGTAGGGCGGGGGGCTTACACAGATACGCAGTATTTT; CDR3aa: CASSVGRGAYTDTQYF
v_gene: TRBV15; d_gene: -; j_gene: TRBJ2-6; abundance: -; CDR3nt: TGTGCCACCAGCAAGCGCCCTGGCGTTCGGTCTGGGGCCAACGTCCTGACTTTC; CDR3aa: CATSKRPGVRSGANVLTF
v_gene: TRBV28; d_gene: -; j_gene: TRBJ2-7; abundance: -; CDR3nt: TGTGCCAGCAGTTTGTGGCAGGACTCCTACGAGCAGTACTTC; CDR3aa: CASSLWQDSYEQYF
v_gene: TRBV6-5; d_gene: TRBD1; j_gene: TRBJ1-2; abundance: -; CDR3nt: TGTGCCAGCAGTTACCGACAGGGTTTCTATGGCTACACCTTC; CDR3aa: CASSYRQGFYGYTF
v_gene: TRBV4-2; d_gene: -; j_gene: TRBJ2-1; abundance: -; CDR3nt: TGTGCCAGCAGCCAACCCTCGGGGGAGCAGTTCTTC; CDR3aa: CASSQPSGEQFF
v_gene: TRBV7-2; d_gene: -; j_gene: TRBJ2-1; abundance: -; CDR3nt: TGTGCCAGCAGCTTATCGGGGGAAAATTACAATGAGCAGTTCTTC; CDR3aa: CASSLSGENYNEQFF
v_gene: TRBV30; d_gene: TRBD1; j_gene: TRBJ2-7; abundance: -; CDR3nt: TGTGCCTGGAGTCCGGACAGGCGCTCCTACGAGCAGTACTTC; CDR3aa: CAWSPDRRSYEQYF
v_gene: TRBV6-5; d_gene: TRBD1; j_gene: TRBJ1-1; abundance: once; CDR3nt: TGTGCCACCGAAGCAGGGGGCTCGAACACTGAAGCTTTCTTT; CDR3aa: CATEAGGSNTEAFF